What follows are 10 T cell receptor beta chains derived from one specimen sequenced in a study of tissue T cells after allogeneic stem cell transplantation. Specified time point: mouse harvest day 7 after allogeneic transplant. Mouse grafts combined 10^7 T-cell-depleted bone marrow cells with 10^6 splenic CD5+ T cells. Using immunoSEQ multiplex PCR, the repertoire was profiled, and TCRdb retains in-frame clones only, with some absent. The table lists about 6,600 clones, roughly 50% of them singletons. The specimen sequenced was lymph node tissue. The source of these receptors is a female BALB/c mouse given C57BL/6 T cells with graft-versus-host disease after an allogeneic hematopoietic cell transplant.

On this clone itself: Any gene name here is a mouse gene name. The read stops 1 residue short of the end of the CDR3; the missing end is completed from the germline J gene. The chain is built from TRBV26 and TRBJ1-4, with D possibly matching TRBD1 (5 bases). Germline assignment: CDR1 KGHPV and CDR2 FQNQEV (reference sequence). With 6 bases removed from V and 0 bases from J, the gap between germline ends came to 8 bases. The CDR3 consists of 14 residues. CDR3 sequence reads: CASRRTISNERLFF. CDR3 bases read: TGTGCCAGCAGGCGGACAATTTCCAACGAAAGATTATTT.

This clone has more than one count but fewer than ten. The gene names given are mouse names. The read is 1 residue too short to cover the CDR3 end, so that end is filled in from the germline J gene. This sequence joins TRBV13-3 and TRBJ2-1; D gene ambiguous. This CDR3 is built from 13 residues. Trimming left V 5 bases short and J 0 bases short, with 6 bases between. Looked up from germline, CDR1 is NNHDY and CDR2 is SYVADS. The covered CDR3 bases are TGTGCCAGCAGGGGCGATAACTATGCTGAGCAGTTC. Translation gives CASRGDNYAEQF. The whole CDR3 protein is CASRGDNYAEQFF.

For this clone: Any gene name here is a mouse gene name. The CDR3 is cut off 1 residue early in the read; its end comes from the germline J gene. This chain links TRBV12-1 with TRBJ2-5, with 7 bases matching TRBD2. V lost 9 bases to trimming and J lost 6 bases; unmatched junction nucleotides: 14. Looked up from germline, CDR1 is SGHSN and CDR2 is HYEKVE. The CDR3 spans 14 residues. The CDR3 DNA, read in part, is TGTGCCCGGGGCCAGCCGGGACTGAGGGACACCCAGTAC. Amino acids: CARGQPGLRDTQY. The entire CDR3 reads CARGQPGLRDTQYF.

About this clone: Mouse gene names apply. The sequence runs out 1 residue before the end of the CDR3; the remainder is reconstructed from the germline J gene. The V and J genes are TRBV26 and TRBJ2-4; TRBD1 matches 10 bases. Germline V CDR1 and CDR2: KGHPV, FQNQEV (reference sequence). V dropped 6 bases and J dropped 0; count of bases not matched to a gene: 3. This CDR3 has 15 amino acids. CDR3 protein: CASSRDRGSQNTLYF. The part of the CDR3 DNA that was read is TGTGCCAGCAGCCGGGACAGGGGAAGTCAAAACACCTTGTAC. The full variable domain, with the rest looked up from reference TRBV26 and TRBJ2-4, is NSKVIQTPRYLVKGQGQKAKMRCIPEKGHPVVFWYQQNKNNEFKFLINFQNQEVLQQIDMTEKRFSAECPSNSPCSLEIQSSEAGDSALYLCASSRDRGSQNTLYFGAGTRLSVL.

Details on this clone: Genes and germline come from the mouse. The read ends 1 residue before the CDR3 terminus; that terminus is restored from the germline J gene. The chain carries TRBV26 and TRBJ1-3, with D possibly matching TRBD1 (6 bases). Germline V gene sequence: CDR1 KGHPV, CDR2 FQNQEV (reference sequence). V lost 0 bases, J lost 3 bases, and 9 bases lay in between. The CDR3 has 15 residues. Partial CDR3 DNA: TGTGCCAGCAGTCTGTCGCGGGGGCTTGGAAATACGCTCTAT. It is translated as CASSLSRGLGNTLY. The entire CDR3 reads CASSLSRGLGNTLYF. Combining the CDR3 with reference TRBV26 and TRBJ1-3 gives the whole variable domain NSKVIQTPRYLVKGQGQKAKMRCIPEKGHPVVFWYQQNKNNEFKFLINFQNQEVLQQIDMTEKRFSAECPSNSPCSLEIQSSEAGDSALYLCASSLSRGLGNTLYFGEGSRLIVV.

This clone was picked up a small number of times. Each gene name is a mouse one. Coverage ceases 1 residue before the CDR3 finishes, and the germline J gene fills in the end. The gene calls are TRBV26 and TRBJ2-7; 7 nucleotides line up with TRBD2. There are 15 residues in the CDR3. V lost 0 bases and J lost 0; bases outside the gene matches: 2. Germline CDR1 reads KGHPV; CDR2 reads FQNQEV (reference sequence). The sequenced CDR3 bases are TGTGCCAGCAGTCTGTCTGGGGGGAGCTCCTATGAACAGTAC. Translation: CASSLSGGSSYEQY. The whole CDR3 sequence reads CASSLSGGSSYEQYF. Using reference TRBV26 and TRBJ2-7 for the parts outside the CDR3, the full variable domain is NSKVIQTPRYLVKGQGQKAKMRCIPEKGHPVVFWYQQNKNNEFKFLINFQNQEVLQQIDMTEKRFSAECPSNSPCSLEIQSSEAGDSALYLCASSLSGGSSYEQYFGPGTRLTVL.

Note on this clone: The listed genes are named as in mouse. The CDR3 loop reads CAWSPFNNERLFF. CDR3 DNA, as far as it was read: TGTGCCTGGAGCCCTTTTAACAACGAAAGATTATTT. The chain couples TRBV31 to TRBJ1-4; D uncertain. The read terminates 1 residue before the CDR3 end, so the remaining end is supplied by the germline J gene. The CDR3 sequence is 13 residues long. The germline V gene encodes CDR1 GKSSPN and CDR2 SITVG. Trimming took off 3 bases at V and 4 bases at J, with 9 bases between the two ends.

Only a few counts were recorded for this clone. The gene names here belong to mouse. The sequence runs out 1 residue before the end of the CDR3; the remainder is reconstructed from the germline J gene. V gene TRBV1 combines with J gene TRBJ1-3, with 7 positions matching TRBD1. Trimming took 3 bases from V and 2 from J; bases not matched to a gene: 4. This CDR3 contains 15 residues. Germline-derived CDR1 and CDR2 are NSQYPW and LRSPGD (reference sequence). The CDR3 DNA, read in part, is TGCACCTGCAGTGCGGGTCAGGGGGCTGGAAATACGCTCTAT. It yields the protein CTCSAGQGAGNTLY. The full CDR3 protein is CTCSAGQGAGNTLYF.

With respect to this clone: Mouse gene names apply. The CDR3 end is not reached by the read, which stops 1 residue before it; the germline J gene fills it in. The chain uses TRBV26 and TRBJ1-1; D not certain. Trimming removed 1 base from V and 6 bases from J, with 6 bases in between. Germline V CDR1 and CDR2: KGHPV, FQNQEV (reference sequence). The length of the CDR3 is 12 residues. Here the CDR3 reads CASSLFNSEVFF. The CDR3 bases that were read are TGTGCCAGCAGTCTGTTCAATTCAGAAGTCTTC.

Turning to this clone: Gene names are the mouse ones. The covered CDR3 bases are TGTGGTGCTAGGGATTGGGGGAGAAGTCAAAACACCTTGTAC. Its translation is CGARDWGRSQNTLY. The full-length CDR3 reads as CGARDWGRSQNTLYF. This sequence joins TRBV20 and TRBJ2-4; the D gene is possibly TRBD2 (6 bases). The read ends 1 residue shy of where the CDR3 ends; the end is completed using the germline J gene. The length of the CDR3 is 15 residues. Germline-derived CDR1 and CDR2 are GFQATS and STVNSAI. The V gene lost 0 bases and the J gene lost 0 bases, with 10 bases spanning the gap.